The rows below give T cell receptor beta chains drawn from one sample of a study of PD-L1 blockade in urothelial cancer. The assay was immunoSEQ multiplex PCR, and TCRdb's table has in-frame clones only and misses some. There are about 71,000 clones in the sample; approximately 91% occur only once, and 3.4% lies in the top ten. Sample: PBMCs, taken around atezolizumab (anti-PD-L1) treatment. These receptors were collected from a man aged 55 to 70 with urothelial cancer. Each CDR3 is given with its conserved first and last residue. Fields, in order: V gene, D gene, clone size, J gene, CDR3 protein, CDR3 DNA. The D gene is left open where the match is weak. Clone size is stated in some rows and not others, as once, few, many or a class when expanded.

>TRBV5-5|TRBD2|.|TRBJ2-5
CASSRDYQETQYF
TGTGCCAGCAGCCGGGACTATCAAGAGACCCAGTACTTC
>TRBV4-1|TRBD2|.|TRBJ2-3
CASSQVSSGGTDTQYF
TGCGCCAGCAGCCAAGTCTCGAGCGGGGGGACAGATACGCAGTATTTT
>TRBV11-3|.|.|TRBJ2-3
CASSLPSGHSTDTQYF
TGTGCCAGCAGCCTACCAAGCGGGCATAGCACAGATACGCAGTATTTT
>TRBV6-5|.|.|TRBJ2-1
CASSYGGGSGDEQFF
TGTGCCAGCAGTTACGGCGGAGGGTCAGGCGATGAGCAGTTCTTC
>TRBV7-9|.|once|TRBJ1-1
CASSLQGVGGNTEAFF
TGTGCCAGCAGCTTACAGGGCGTGGGAGGGAACACTGAAGCTTTCTTT
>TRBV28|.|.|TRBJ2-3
CASGGNGGTQYF
TGTGCCAGCGGGGGTAACGGGGGTACGCAGTATTTT
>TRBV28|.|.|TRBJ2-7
CASSRAGAISTFEQYF
TGTGCCAGCAGTCGCGCGGGGGCGATATCAACCTTCGAGCAGTACTTC
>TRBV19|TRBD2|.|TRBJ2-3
CASSTGLANTDTQYF
TGTGCCAGTAGTACCGGACTAGCTAACACAGATACGCAGTATTTT
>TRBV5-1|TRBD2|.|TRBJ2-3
CASSRSTSGGADTQYF
TGCGCCAGCAGCCGATCGACTAGCGGGGGGGCGGATACGCAGTATTTT
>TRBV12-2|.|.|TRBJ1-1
CASRLVNSGTGLSRVTEAFF
TGTGCAAGTCGCTTAGTTAATTCCGGGACAGGTCTGAGTAGGGTCACTGAAGCTTTCTTT
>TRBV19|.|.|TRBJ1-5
CASSLGQLSNQPQHF
TGTGCCAGTAGTTTAGGACAGCTTAGCAATCAGCCCCAGCATTTT
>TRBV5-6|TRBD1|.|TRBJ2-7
CASSLGTGIPLEQYF
TGTGCCAGCAGCTTGGGGACAGGGATCCCCCTCGAGCAGTACTTC
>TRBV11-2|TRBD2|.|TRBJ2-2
CASSLDGGATGELFF
TGTGCCAGCAGCTTAGACGGGGGGGCCACCGGGGAGCTGTTTTTT
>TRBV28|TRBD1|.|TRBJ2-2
CASSPLGQARTGELFF
TGTGCCAGCAGTCCCCTTGGACAGGCCAGAACCGGGGAGCTGTTTTTT
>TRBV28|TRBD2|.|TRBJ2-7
CASTPSSGSNHEQYF
TGTGCCAGCACACCATCTAGCGGGAGTAACCACGAGCAGTACTTC
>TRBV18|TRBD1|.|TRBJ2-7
CASSPSRGSHYEQYF
TGTGCCAGCTCACCGTCCAGGGGGTCGCATTACGAGCAGTACTTC
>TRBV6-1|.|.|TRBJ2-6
CASSERSAGANVLTF
TGTGCCAGCAGTGAACGGAGTGCCGGGGCCAACGTCCTGACTTTC
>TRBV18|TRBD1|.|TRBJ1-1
CASSPGRGLRNTEAFF
TGTGCCAGCTCACCAGGCAGGGGGCTTCGGAACACTGAAGCTTTCTTT
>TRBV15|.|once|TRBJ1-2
CATSRARDNYYGYTF
TGTGCCACCAGCAGAGCTAGGGACAATTACTATGGCTACACCTTC
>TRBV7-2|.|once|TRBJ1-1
CASPLTTPPLSSQAFF
TGTGCCAGCCCTCTAACCACCCCCCCGCTGAGTTCTCAAGCTTTCTTT
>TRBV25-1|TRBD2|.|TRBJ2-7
CASSPPGLVGSYEQYF
TGTGCCAGCAGTCCCCCGGGACTAGTTGGCTCCTACGAGCAGTACTTC
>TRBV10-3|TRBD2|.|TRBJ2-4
CAISDALSSGGTLAKNIQYF
TGTGCCATCAGTGACGCCCTGTCTAGCGGGGGAACACTAGCCAAAAACATTCAGTACTTC
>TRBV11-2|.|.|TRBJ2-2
CASSLDRGYGELFF
TGTGCCAGCAGCTTAGATCGGGGATACGGGGAGCTGTTTTTT
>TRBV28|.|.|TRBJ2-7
CASSFLQGRQYF
TGTGCCAGCAGTTTTTTACAGGGTAGGCAGTACTTC
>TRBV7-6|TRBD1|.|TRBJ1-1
CASSPGGADTEAFF
TGTGCCAGCAGCCCAGGGGGCGCGGACACTGAAGCTTTCTTT
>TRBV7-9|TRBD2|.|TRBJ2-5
CASTPGLAGKETQYF
TGTGCCAGCACCCCGGGGCTAGCGGGGAAAGAGACCCAGTACTTC
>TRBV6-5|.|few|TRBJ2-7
CASSQTGEGSYEQYF
TGTGCCAGCAGCCAGACAGGAGAGGGCTCCTACGAGCAGTACTTC
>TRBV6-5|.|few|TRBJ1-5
CASSYGPGQPQHF
TGTGCCAGCAGTTACGGGCCGGGACAGCCCCAGCATTTT